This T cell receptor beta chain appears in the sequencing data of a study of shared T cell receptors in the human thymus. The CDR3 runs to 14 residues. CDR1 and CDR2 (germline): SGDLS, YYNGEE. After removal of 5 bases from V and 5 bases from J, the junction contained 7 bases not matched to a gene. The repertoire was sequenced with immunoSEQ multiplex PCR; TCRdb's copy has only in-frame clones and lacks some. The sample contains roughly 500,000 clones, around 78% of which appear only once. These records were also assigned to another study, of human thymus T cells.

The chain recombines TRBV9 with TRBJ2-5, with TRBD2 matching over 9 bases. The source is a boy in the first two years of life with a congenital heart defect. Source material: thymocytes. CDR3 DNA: TGTGCCAGCAGTCATCTAGCGGGATCCGAGACCCAGTACTTC. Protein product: CASSHLAGSETQYF.